This TCR beta chain came from a study of blood T cell repertoires in COVID-19. Repertoires were generated with immunoSEQ multiplex PCR, while TCRdb's copy carries only in-frame clones and drops some. The sample has 270,000 or so clones, around nine tenths seen once. V lost 6 bases, J lost 6 bases, and 12 bases lay in between. Germline V gene data show CDR1 as SNHLY and CDR2 as FYNNEI. CDR3 length: 13 residues. Specimen: peripheral blood. The clonotype originates from a man in his forties with acute or convalescent COVID-19. The chain has TRBV2 and TRBJ1-5; maybe TRBD1 (5 bases). The CDR3 DNA follows: TGTGCCAGCAGAGGGGTTTCCAGTCAGCCCCAGCATTTT. The encoded protein is CASRGVSSQPQHF.